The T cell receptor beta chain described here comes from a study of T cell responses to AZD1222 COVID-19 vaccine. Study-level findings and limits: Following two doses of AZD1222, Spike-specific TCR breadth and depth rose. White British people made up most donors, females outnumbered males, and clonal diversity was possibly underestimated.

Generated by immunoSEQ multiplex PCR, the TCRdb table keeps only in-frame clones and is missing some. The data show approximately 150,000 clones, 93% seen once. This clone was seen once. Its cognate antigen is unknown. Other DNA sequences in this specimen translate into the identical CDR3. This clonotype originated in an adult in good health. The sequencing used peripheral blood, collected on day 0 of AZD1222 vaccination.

This CDR3 is CASSQESNQPQHF. The CDR3 DNA reads TGTGCCAGCAGCCAAGAATCCAATCAGCCCCAGCATTTT. The chain recombines TRBV3-1 (or the pseudogene TRBV3-2) with TRBJ1-5; D remains unclear. V gave up 0 bases and J gave up 3 bases, with 3 bases separating them. The CDR3 spans 13 residues. Germline lookup yields CDR1 LGHDT and CDR2 YNNKEL (reference sequence).